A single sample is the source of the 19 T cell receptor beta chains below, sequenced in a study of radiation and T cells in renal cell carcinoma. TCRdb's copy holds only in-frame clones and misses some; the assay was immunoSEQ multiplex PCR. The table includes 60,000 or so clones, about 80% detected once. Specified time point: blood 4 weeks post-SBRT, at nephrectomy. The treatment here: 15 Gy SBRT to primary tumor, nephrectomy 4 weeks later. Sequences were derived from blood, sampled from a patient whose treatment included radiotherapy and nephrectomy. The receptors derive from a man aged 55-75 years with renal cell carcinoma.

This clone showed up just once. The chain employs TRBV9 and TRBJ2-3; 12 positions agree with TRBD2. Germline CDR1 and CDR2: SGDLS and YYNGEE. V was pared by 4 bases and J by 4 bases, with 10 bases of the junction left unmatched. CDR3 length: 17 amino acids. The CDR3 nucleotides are TGTGCCAGCAGCTCCCGGACTAGCGGGACCCGGGCAGATACGCAGTATTTT. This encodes CASSSRTSGTRADTQYF.

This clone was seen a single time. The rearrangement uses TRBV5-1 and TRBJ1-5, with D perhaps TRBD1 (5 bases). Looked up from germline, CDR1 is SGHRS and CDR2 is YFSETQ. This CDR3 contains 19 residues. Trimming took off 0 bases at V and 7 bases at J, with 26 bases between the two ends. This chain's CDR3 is CASSLVPGGGAGNNQPQHF. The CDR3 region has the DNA TGCGCCAGCAGCTTGGTACCGGGTGGCGGGGCAGGTAACAACCAGCCCCAGCATTTT.

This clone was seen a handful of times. CDR3 loop: CASSQGLGGAAYGYTF. The CDR3 region has the DNA TGTGCCAGCAGCCAAGGGCTAGGGGGCGCGGCCTATGGCTACACCTTC. V usage is TRBV4-2 and J usage is TRBJ1-2, with 7 bases fitting TRBD1. This CDR3 is 16 amino acids long. V gave up 1 base and J gave up 4 bases; unmatched junction bases: 9. Germline V gives CDR1 LGHNA, CDR2 YNFKEQ.

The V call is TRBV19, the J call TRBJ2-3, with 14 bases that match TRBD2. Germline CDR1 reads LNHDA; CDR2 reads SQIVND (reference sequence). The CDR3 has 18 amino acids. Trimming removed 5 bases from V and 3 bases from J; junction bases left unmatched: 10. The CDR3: CASSVTGTSGSVTDTQYF. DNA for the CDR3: TGTGCCAGTAGTGTTACCGGGACTAGCGGGAGTGTGACAGATACGCAGTATTTT. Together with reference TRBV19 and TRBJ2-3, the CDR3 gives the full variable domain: DGGITQSPKYLFRKEGQNVTLSCEQNLNHDAMYWYRQDPGQGLRLIYYSQIVNDFQKGDIAEGYSVSREKKESFPLTVTSAQKNPTAFYLCASSVTGTSGSVTDTQYFGPGTRLTVL.

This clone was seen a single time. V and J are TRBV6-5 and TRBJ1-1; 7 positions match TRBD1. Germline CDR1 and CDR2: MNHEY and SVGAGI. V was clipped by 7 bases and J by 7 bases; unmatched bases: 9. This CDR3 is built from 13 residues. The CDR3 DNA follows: TGTGCCAGCACCAAGACAGGGACTTTTGAAGCTTTCTTT. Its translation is CASTKTGTFEAFF.

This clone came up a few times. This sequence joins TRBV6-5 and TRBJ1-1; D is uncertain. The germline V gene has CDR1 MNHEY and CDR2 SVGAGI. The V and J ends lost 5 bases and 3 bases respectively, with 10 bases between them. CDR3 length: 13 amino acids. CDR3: CASSQTGDTEAFF. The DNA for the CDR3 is TGTGCCAGCAGTCAAACCGGGGACACTGAAGCTTTCTTT.

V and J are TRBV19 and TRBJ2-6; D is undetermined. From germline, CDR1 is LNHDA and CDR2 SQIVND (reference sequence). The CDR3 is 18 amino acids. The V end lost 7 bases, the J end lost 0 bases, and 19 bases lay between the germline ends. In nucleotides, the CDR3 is TGTGCCAGTACCTCTCAAAGGGATCGGGCCTCTGGGGCCAACGTCCTGACTTTC. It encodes CASTSQRDRASGANVLTF.

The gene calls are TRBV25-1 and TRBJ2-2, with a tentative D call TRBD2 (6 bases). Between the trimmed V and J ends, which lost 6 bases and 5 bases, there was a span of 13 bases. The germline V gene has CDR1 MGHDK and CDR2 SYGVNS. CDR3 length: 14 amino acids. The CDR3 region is CASSPRLATGELFF. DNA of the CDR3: TGTGCCAGCAGCCCGAGGCTAGCGACCGGGGAGCTGTTTTTT.

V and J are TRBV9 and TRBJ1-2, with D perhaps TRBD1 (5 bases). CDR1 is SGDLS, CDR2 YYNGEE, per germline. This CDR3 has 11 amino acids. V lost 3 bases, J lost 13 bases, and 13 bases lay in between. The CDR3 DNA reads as TGTGCCAGCAGCGACCCTGGGGGGAGCACCTTC. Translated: CASSDPGGSTF. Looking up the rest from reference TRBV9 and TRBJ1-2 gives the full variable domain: DSGVTQTPKHLITATGQRVTLRCSPRSGDLSVYWYQQSLDQGLQFLIQYYNGEERAKGNILERFSAQQFPDLHSELNLSSLELGDSALYFCASSDPGGSTFGSGTRLTVV.

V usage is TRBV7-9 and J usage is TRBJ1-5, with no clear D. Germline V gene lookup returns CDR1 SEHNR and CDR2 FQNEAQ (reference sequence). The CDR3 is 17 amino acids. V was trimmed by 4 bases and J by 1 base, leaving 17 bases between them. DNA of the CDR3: TGTGCCAGCAGCTCCGACCTGGGAGGGTACAGCAATCAGCCCCAGCATTTT. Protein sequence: CASSSDLGGYSNQPQHF.

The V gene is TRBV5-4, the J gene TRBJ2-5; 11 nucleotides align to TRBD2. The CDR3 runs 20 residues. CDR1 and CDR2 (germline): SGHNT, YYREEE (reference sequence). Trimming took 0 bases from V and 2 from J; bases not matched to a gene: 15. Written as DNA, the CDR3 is TGTGCCAGCAGCTTGGCCTACGGGACTAGCGGAGAAGCAGCACAAGAGACCCAGTACTTC. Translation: CASSLAYGTSGEAAQETQYF.

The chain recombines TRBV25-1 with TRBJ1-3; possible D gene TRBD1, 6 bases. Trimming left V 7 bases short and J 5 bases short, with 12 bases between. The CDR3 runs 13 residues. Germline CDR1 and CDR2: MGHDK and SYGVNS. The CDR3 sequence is CASTTDSRNTIYF. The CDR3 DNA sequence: TGTGCCAGCACTACGGACAGCCGAAACACCATATATTTT.

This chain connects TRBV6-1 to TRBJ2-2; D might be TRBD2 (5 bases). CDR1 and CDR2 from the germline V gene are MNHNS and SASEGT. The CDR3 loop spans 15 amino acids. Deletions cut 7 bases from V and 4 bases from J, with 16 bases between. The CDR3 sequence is CASTKKRERTGELFF. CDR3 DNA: TGTGCCAGCACCAAAAAGAGGGAGCGCACCGGGGAGCTGTTTTTT.

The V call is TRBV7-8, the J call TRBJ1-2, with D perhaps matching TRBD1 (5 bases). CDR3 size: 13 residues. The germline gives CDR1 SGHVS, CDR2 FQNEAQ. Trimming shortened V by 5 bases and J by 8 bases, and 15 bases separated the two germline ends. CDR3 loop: CASSDRGVGGYTF. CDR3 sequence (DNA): TGTGCCAGCAGCGACAGAGGGGTGGGCGGCTACACCTTC.

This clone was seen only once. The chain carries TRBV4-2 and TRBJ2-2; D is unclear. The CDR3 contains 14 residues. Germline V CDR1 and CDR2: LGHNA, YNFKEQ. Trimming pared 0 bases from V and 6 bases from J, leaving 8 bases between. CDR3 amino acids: CASSQENIAGELFF. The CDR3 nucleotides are TGTGCCAGCAGCCAAGAAAATATAGCCGGGGAGCTGTTTTTT.

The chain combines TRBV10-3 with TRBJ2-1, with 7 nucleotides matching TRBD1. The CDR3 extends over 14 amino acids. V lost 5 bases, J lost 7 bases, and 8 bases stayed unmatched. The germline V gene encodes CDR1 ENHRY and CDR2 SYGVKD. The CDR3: CAISFDRDQNEQFF. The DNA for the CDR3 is TGTGCCATCAGTTTCGACAGGGATCAGAATGAGCAGTTCTTC.

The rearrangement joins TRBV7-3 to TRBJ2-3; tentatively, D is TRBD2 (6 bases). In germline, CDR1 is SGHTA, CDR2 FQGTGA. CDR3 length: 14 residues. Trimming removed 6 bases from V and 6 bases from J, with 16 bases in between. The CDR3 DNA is TGTGCCAGCAGACCGGGACTCCAAGGGGATACGCAGTATTTT. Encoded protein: CASRPGLQGDTQYF.

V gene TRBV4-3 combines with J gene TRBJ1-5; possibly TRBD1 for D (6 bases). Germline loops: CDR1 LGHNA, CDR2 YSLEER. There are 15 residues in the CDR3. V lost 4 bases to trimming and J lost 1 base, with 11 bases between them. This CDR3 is CASSPRRGSNQPQHF. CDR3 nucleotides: TGCGCCAGCAGCCCTCGTAGGGGGAGCAATCAGCCCCAGCATTTT.

The CDR3 coding sequence is TGTGCCAGTTCGTCCCTAGCGGCTAGCACAGATACGCAGTATTTT. Protein: CASSSLAASTDTQYF. The chain employs TRBV19 and TRBJ2-3, with 7 bases lining up with TRBD2. CDR1 and CDR2 from the germline V gene are LNHDA and SQIVND (reference sequence). This CDR3 is built from 15 residues. With V trimmed by 8 bases and J by 0 bases, 8 bases remained unmatched. Supplemented by reference TRBV19 and TRBJ2-3, the full variable domain reads DGGITQSPKYLFRKEGQNVTLSCEQNLNHDAMYWYRQDPGQGLRLIYYSQIVNDFQKGDIAEGYSVSREKKESFPLTVTSAQKNPTAFYLCASSSLAASTDTQYFGPGTRLTVL.